This TCR beta chain was retrieved from a study of tumor T cells in aggressive B-cell lymphoma. The V segment lost 5 bases and the J segment 6 bases; nucleotides outside the gene matches: 9. CDR1 is MGHRA and CDR2 is YSYEKL in the germline V gene. The CDR3 spans 15 residues. Generated by immunoSEQ multiplex PCR, the TCRdb table keeps only in-frame clones and is missing some. Among 750 to 850 clones listed, around four fifths were seen once. What was sequenced was tumor tissue. The rearrangement uses TRBV4-1 and TRBJ2-1; 8 bases line up with TRBD2. The receptor was isolated from an adult with diffuse large B cell lymphoma. The CDR3 sequence is CASSRGVAGGNEQFF. CDR3 nucleotides: TGCGCCAGCAGCAGGGGGGTCGCGGGAGGCAATGAGCAGTTCTTC.